This T cell receptor (beta chain) was profiled in a study of cytomegalovirus exposure and HLA in healthy donors. 13 Jbeta primers and 60 Vbeta primers were used for the PCR. Profiling relied on immunoSEQ multiplex PCR, and the TCRdb table lists in-frame clones only, not all of them. The data show approximately 120,000 clones, about four fifths seen once. The material sequenced was PBMCs. This clonotype was obtained from a woman aged 55-75 years in good health and CMV-seropositive.

The DNA of the CDR3 is TGTGCCACCAGCAGCCATAGGACAGGGAGTATCTCACCCCTCCACTTT. It translates to CATSSHRTGSISPLHF. V gene TRBV15 combines with J gene TRBJ1-6; TRBD1 agrees at 8 bases. The CDR3 has 16 residues. V shed 3 bases, J shed 10 bases, and the junction held 11 bases outside the gene matches. Germline assignment: CDR1 LNHNV and CDR2 YYDKDF (reference sequence).